The entry below gives a single TCR beta chain sequence along with its context. The sample comes from a study of blood T cell repertoires in COVID-19. Study-wide context: The cDNA or gDNA used as material had been derived from T cells, B-cell-depleted T cells, or PBMCs.

Enrollment of patients from Seattle took place during active infection, with longitudinal follow-up. The protocol was immunoSEQ multiplex PCR, while the TCRdb copy is restricted to in-frame clones and leaves out a portion. Among 200,000 to 250,000 clones listed, around 90% were seen once. The V gene's germline CDR1 is SGHVS and CDR2 FNYEAQ. The CDR3 loop spans 16 amino acids. Trimming cost V 6 bases and J 7 bases; bases outside gene matches: 13. The sample was peripheral blood. This chain connects TRBV7-6 to TRBJ2-2, with 8 bases identical to TRBD1. This receptor was taken from a man in his sixties with COVID-19, enrolled during active disease. The CDR3 DNA reads TGTGCCAGCAGTCCTTTTGGACAGGGATCCGACGGGGAGCTGTTTTTT. This sequence encodes CASSPFGQGSDGELFF.